The present entry profiles one TCR beta chain with its context. The antigen remains undetermined. These data come from a study of cytomegalovirus exposure and HLA in healthy donors. Regarding the study as a whole: The study recorded around 160 TCR beta chains that were cytomegalovirus-associated.

Trimming pared 2 bases from V and 5 bases from J, leaving 13 bases between. Germline-derived CDR1 and CDR2 are SGHTS and YDEGEE. This CDR3 has 15 amino acids. 13 Jbeta primers and 60 Vbeta primers were used for the PCR. Repertoires were generated with immunoSEQ multiplex PCR, while TCRdb's copy carries only in-frame clones and drops some. The sample includes under 200,000 clones, roughly 70% of them seen just once. Sequencing was done on a sample of PBMCs. The sequence was collected from a woman aged 40 to 50 in good health and CMV-seropositive. The chain employs TRBV5-8 and TRBJ1-4, with D hard to call. The CDR3 DNA follows: TGTGCCAGCAGCTTAGGAGAGTCGGGGAATGAAAAACTGTTTTTT. It codes for CASSLGESGNEKLFF.